The 7 T cell receptor beta chains below all came from one sample that was sequenced in a study of T cell responses to AZD1222 COVID-19 vaccine. Using immunoSEQ multiplex PCR, the repertoire was profiled, and TCRdb retains in-frame clones only, with some absent. The sample lists about 96,000 clones, roughly 87% occurring once. Specimen: peripheral blood, collected on day 0 of AZD1222 vaccination. Receptors were obtained from an adult in good health.

This clone was recorded once. V usage is TRBV28 and J usage is TRBJ1-4, with D perhaps matching TRBD1 (6 bases). Germline V gene data show CDR1 as MDHEN and CDR2 as SYDVKM. This CDR3 has 15 residues. V was shortened by 7 bases and J by 7 bases, with 19 bases between the two germline ends. The CDR3 reads CASTLSTDRFEKLFF. As DNA, the CDR3 is TGTGCCAGCACCCTATCTACGGACAGATTTGAAAAACTGTTTTTT. Full variable domain (rest looked up from reference TRBV28 and TRBJ1-4): DVKVTQSSRYLVKRTGEKVFLECVQDMDHENMFWYRQDPGLGLRLIYFSYDVKMKEKGDIPEGYSVSREKKERFSLILESASTNQTSMYLCASTLSTDRFEKLFFGSGTQLSVL.

This clone appeared a few times. V gene TRBV27 combines with J gene TRBJ2-1; 11 bases align to TRBD2. CDR3 length: 15 amino acids. With 6 bases clipped from V and 2 bases from J, the junction kept 3 bases outside the gene matches. Germline loops: CDR1 MNHEY, CDR2 SMNVEV (reference sequence). The CDR3 DNA reads TGTGCCAGCAGCATTAGCGGGGGGGCCTACAATGAGCAGTTCTTC. Translating it yields CASSISGGAYNEQFF.

A single count supports this clone. The chain employs TRBV9 and TRBJ1-4; D is perhaps TRBD1 (5 bases). Germline CDR1 reads SGDLS; CDR2 reads YYNGEE. The CDR3 consists of 16 residues. The V end was cut by 0 bases, the J end by 7 bases, with 16 bases between. For the CDR3, the DNA is TGTGCCAGCAGCGTAGGGTCGGGGGTGAGGGGTGAAAAACTGTTTTTT. It specifies CASSVGSGVRGEKLFF.

This clone was seen once. The rearrangement uses TRBV10-3 and TRBJ1-2, with TRBD1 matching over 7 bases. There are 14 residues in the CDR3. The germline V gene encodes CDR1 ENHRY and CDR2 SYGVKD. V lost 4 bases, J lost 1 base, and 3 bases stayed unmatched. The CDR3 coding sequence is TGTGCCATCAGTGGGGACAGTTATAACTATGGCTACACCTTC. This gives the protein CAISGDSYNYGYTF.

The V call is TRBV15, the J call TRBJ1-2; a possible D gene is TRBD1 (6 bases). The V end lost 5 bases, the J end lost 6 bases, and 19 bases lay between the germline ends. CDR3 length equals 15 residues. Germline V CDR1 and CDR2: LNHNV, YYDKDF (reference sequence). The CDR3 nucleotides are TGTGCCACCAGCGGGGCCACGGGGGCGGGTGATGGCTACACCTTC. Protein sequence: CATSGATGAGDGYTF.

This clone was seen a few times. This chain links TRBV2 with TRBJ1-5, with no clear D. Germline values: CDR1 SNHLY, CDR2 FYNNEI. The CDR3 is 12 amino acids. V dropped 6 bases and J dropped 2 bases, with 5 bases sitting between them. In nucleotides, the CDR3 is TGTGCCAGCAGCAGCGGCAATCAGCCCCAGCATTTT. This sequence encodes CASSSGNQPQHF.

The V gene is TRBV6-1, the J gene TRBJ2-7; D perhaps matches TRBD1 (6 bases). In germline, CDR1 is MNHNS, CDR2 SASEGT. V was trimmed by 3 bases and J by 0 bases, leaving 9 bases between them. This CDR3 spans 14 amino acids. CDR3 DNA sequence: TGTGCCAGCAGTGACCAGGGGAGCTCCTACGAGCAGTACTTC. Its protein product is CASSDQGSSYEQYF.